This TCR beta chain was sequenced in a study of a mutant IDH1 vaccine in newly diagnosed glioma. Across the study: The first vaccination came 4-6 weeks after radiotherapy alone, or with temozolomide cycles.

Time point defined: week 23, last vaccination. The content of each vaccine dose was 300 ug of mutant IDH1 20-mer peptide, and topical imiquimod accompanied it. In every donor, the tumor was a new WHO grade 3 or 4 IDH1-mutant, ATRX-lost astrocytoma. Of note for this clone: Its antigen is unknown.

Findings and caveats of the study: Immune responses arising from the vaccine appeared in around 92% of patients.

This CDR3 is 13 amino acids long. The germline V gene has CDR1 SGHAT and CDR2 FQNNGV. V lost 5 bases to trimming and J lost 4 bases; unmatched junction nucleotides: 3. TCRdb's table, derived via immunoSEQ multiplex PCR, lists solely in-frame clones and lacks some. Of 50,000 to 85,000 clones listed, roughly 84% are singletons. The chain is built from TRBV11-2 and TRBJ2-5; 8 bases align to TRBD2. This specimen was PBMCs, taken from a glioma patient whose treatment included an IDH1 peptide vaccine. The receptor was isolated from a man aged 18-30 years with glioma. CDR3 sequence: CASSPGLAETQYF. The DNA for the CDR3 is TGTGCCAGCAGCCCCGGACTAGCAGAGACCCAGTACTTC.